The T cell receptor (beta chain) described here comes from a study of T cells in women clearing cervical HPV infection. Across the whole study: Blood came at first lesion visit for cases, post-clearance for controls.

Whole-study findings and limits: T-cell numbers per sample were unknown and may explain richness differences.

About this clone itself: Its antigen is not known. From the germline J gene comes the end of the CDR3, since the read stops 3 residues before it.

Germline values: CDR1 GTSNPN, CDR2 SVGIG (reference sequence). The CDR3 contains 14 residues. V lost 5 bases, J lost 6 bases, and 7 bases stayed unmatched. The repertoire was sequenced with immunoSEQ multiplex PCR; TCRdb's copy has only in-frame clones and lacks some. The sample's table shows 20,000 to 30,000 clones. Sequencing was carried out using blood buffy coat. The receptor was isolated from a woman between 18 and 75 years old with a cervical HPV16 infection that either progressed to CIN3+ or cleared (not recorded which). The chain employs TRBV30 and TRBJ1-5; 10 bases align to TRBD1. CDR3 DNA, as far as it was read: TGTGCCTGGGCCGGACAGGGGGAAGGTCAGCCC. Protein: CAWAGQGEGQP. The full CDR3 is CAWAGQGEGQPQHF.